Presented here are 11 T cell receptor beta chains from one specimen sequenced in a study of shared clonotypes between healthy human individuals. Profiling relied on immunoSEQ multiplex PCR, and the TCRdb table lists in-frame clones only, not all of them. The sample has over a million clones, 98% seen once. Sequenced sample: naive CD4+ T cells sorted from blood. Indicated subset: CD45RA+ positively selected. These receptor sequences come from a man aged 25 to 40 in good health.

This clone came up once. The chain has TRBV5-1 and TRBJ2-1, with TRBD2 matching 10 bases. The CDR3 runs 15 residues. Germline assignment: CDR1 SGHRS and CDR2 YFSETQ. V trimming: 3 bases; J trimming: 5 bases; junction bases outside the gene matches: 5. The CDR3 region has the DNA TGCGCCAGCAGCTATGGGGGACTAGCGCACAATGAGCAGTTCTTC. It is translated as CASSYGGLAHNEQFF. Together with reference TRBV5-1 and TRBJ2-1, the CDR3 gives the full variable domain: KAGVTQTPRYLIKTRGQQVTLSCSPISGHRSVSWYQQTPGQGLQFLFEYFSETQRNKGNFPGRFSGRQFSNSRSEMNVSTLELGDSALYLCASSYGGLAHNEQFFGPGTRLTVL.

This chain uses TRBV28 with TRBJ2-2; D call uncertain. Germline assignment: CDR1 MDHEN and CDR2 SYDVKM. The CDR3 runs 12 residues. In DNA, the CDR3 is TGTGCGTTGGAAGCGAACACCGGGGAGCTGTTTTTT. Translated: CALEANTGELFF.

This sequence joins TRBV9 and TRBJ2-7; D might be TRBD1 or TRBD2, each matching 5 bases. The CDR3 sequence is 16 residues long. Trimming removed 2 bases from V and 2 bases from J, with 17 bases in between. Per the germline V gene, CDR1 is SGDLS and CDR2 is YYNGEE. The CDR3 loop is CASSVTGAVPAYEQYF. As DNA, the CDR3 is TGTGCCAGCAGCGTGACCGGGGCGGTACCCGCCTACGAGCAGTACTTC.

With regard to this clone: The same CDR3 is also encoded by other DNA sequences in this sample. This chain's CDR3 is CASSSGTTNEKLFF. The CDR3 DNA reads as TGTGCCAGCAGTAGTGGCACAACTAATGAAAAACTGTTTTTT. The V call is TRBV28, the J call TRBJ1-4; D not certain. V was trimmed by 5 bases and J by 0 bases, leaving 7 bases between them. The germline V gene has CDR1 MDHEN and CDR2 SYDVKM. This CDR3 comprises 14 residues. Filled out from reference TRBV28 and TRBJ1-4, the complete variable domain reads DVKVTQSSRYLVKRTGEKVFLECVQDMDHENMFWYRQDPGLGLRLIYFSYDVKMKEKGDIPEGYSVSREKKERFSLILESASTNQTSMYLCASSSGTTNEKLFFGSGTQLSVL.

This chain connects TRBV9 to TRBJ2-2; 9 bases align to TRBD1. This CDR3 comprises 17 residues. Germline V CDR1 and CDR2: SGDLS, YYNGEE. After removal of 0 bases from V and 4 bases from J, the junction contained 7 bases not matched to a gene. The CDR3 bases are TGTGCCAGCAGCGTAGGGTCCCGGACAGGGGTCACCGGGGAGCTGTTTTTT. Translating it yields CASSVGSRTGVTGELFF.

This CDR3 is CASSGVQTSYEQYF. DNA of the CDR3: TGTGCCAGCAGTGGGGTGCAGACCTCCTACGAGCAGTACTTC. V and J are TRBV2 and TRBJ2-7; D is undetermined. The CDR3 is made up of 14 amino acids. CDR1 is SNHLY and CDR2 is FYNNEI in the germline V gene. Between the trimmed V and J ends, which lost 4 bases and 0 bases, there was a span of 10 bases.

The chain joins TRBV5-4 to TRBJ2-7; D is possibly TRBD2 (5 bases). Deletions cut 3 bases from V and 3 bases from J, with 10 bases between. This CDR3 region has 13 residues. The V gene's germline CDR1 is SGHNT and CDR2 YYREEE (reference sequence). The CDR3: CASSWRQSYEQYF. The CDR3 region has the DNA TGTGCCAGCAGCTGGAGGCAGAGCTACGAGCAGTACTTC. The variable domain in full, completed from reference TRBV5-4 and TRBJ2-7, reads ETGVTQSPTHLIKTRGQQVTLRCSSQSGHNTVSWYQQALGQGPQFIFQYYREEENGRGNFPPRFSGLQFPNYSSELNVNALELDDSALYLCASSWRQSYEQYFGPGTRLTVT.

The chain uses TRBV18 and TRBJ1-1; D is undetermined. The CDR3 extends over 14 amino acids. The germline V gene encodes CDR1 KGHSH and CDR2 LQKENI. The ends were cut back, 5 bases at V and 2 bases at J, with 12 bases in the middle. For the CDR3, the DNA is TGTGCCAGCTCATCGAGGCCATTTAACACTGAAGCTTTCTTT. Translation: CASSSRPFNTEAFF.

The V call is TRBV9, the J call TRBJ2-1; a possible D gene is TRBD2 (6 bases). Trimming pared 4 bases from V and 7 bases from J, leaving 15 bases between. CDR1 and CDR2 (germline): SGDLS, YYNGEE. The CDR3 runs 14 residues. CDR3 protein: CASSPGDFLNEQFF. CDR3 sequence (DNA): TGTGCCAGCAGCCCCGGGGACTTTCTAAATGAGCAGTTCTTC.

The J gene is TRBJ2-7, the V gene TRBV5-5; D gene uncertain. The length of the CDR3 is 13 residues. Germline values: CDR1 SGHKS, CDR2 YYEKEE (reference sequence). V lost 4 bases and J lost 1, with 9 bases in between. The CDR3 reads CASSPSWSYEQYF. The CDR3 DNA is TGTGCCAGCAGCCCCAGTTGGTCCTACGAGCAGTACTTC.

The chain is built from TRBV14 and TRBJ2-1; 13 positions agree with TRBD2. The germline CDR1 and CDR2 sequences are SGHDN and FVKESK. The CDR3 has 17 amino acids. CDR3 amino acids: CAQRTSGRGGSYNEQFF. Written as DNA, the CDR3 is TGTGCGCAGCGGACTAGCGGGAGAGGAGGGTCCTACAATGAGCAGTTCTTC.